Sequencing of this T cell receptor beta chain was carried out in a study of T cell responses to AZD1222 COVID-19 vaccine. Study results and limitations: Spike-specific TCR breadth and depth both grew after two AZD1222 doses.

Details on this clone: Antigen specificity is unknown.

Measured with immunoSEQ multiplex PCR; TCRdb has only the in-frame clones, and not every one. Of some 150,000 clones detected, 85% to 90% appear once; the ten largest clones hold 4.3%. CDR3 length: 16 amino acids. The sequences come from peripheral blood, collected 28 days after the second dose of the MenACWY control vaccine. This sequence was found in an adult who received the MenACWY meningococcal vaccine as a control. The V and J genes are TRBV21-1 and TRBJ2-7; whether TRBD1, the table's D call, matches the DNA was not checked. TRBV21-1 represents a pseudogene. CDR3 region: CASSKARQGRGYEQYF. CDR3 in DNA: TGTGCCAGCAGCAAGGCCCGACAGGGAAGGGGCTACGAGCAGTACTTC.